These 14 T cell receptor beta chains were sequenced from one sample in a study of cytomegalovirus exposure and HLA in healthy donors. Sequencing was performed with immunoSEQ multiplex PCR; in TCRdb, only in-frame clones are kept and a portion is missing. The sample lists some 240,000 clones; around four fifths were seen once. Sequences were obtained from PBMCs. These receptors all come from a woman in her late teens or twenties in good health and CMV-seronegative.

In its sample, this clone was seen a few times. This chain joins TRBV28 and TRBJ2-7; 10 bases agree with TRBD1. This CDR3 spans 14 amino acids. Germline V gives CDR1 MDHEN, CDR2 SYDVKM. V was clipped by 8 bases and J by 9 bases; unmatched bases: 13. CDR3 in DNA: TGTGCCAGCGGGAAGACAGGGGGCTGGGGCGGGCAGTACTTC. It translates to CASGKTGGWGGQYF.

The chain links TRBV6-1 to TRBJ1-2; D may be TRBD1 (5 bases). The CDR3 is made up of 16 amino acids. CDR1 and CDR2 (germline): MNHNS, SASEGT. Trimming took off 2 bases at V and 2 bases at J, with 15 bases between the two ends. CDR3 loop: CASSENLHRDNYGYTF. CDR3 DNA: TGTGCCAGCAGTGAAAATTTACACCGGGACAACTATGGCTACACCTTC.

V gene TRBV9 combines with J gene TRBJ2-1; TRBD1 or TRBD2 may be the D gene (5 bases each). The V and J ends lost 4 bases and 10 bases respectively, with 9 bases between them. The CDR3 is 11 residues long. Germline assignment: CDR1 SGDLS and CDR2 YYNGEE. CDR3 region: CASSRDGEQFF. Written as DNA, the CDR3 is TGTGCCAGCAGCCGGGACGGAGAGCAGTTCTTC.

CDR3 sequence reads: CASSLVADTQYF. For the CDR3, the DNA is TGTGCCAGCAGCCTAGTCGCAGATACGCAGTATTTT. The chain carries TRBV7-9 and TRBJ2-3; unclear D gene. V lost 5 bases and J 4 bases, leaving 7 bases between the germline ends. CDR1 is SEHNR, CDR2 FQNEAQ, per germline (reference sequence). The CDR3 length is 12 residues.

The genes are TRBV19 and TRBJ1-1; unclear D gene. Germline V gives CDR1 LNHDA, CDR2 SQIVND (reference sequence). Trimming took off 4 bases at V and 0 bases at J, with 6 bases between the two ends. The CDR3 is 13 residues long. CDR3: CASSNQMNTEAFF. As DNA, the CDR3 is TGTGCCAGTAGTAATCAGATGAACACTGAAGCTTTCTTT.

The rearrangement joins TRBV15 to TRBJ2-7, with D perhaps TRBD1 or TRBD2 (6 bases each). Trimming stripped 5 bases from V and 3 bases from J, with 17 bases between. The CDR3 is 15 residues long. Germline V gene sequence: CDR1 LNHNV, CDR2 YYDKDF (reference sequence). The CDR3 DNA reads TGTGCCACCAGCGGGGGTTGGGGGGCAGGCTACGAGCAGTACTTC. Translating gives CATSGGWGAGYEQYF.

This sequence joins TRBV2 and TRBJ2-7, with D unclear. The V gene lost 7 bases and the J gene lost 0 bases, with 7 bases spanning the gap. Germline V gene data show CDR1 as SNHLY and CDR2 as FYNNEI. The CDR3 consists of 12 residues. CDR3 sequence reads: CASKWSSYEQYF. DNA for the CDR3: TGTGCCAGCAAATGGAGCTCCTACGAGCAGTACTTC.

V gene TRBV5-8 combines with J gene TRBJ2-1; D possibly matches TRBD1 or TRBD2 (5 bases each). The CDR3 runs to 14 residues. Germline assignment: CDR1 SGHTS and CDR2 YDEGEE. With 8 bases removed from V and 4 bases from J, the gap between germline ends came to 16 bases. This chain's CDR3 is CASLRDPPYNEQFF. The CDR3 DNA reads TGTGCCAGTCTCCGGGACCCACCTTACAATGAGCAGTTCTTC.

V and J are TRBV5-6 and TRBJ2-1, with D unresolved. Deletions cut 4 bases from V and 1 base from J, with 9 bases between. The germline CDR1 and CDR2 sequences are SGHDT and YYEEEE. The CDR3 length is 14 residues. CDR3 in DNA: TGTGCCAGCAGCCGCCGGGCTTCCTACAATGAGCAGTTCTTC. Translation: CASSRRASYNEQFF.

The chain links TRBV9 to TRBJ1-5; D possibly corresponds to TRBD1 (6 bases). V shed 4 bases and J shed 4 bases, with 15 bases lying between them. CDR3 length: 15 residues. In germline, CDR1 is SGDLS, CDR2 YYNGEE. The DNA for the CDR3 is TGTGCCAGCAGCCCGGACAGAGCAAGTAATCAGCCCCAGCATTTT. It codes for CASSPDRASNQPQHF.

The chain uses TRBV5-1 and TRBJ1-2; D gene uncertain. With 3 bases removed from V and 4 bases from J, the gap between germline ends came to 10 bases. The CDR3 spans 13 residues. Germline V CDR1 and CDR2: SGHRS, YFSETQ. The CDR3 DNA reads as TGCGCCAGCAGCTCCGGCCCGTCCTATGGCTACACCTTC. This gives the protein CASSSGPSYGYTF.

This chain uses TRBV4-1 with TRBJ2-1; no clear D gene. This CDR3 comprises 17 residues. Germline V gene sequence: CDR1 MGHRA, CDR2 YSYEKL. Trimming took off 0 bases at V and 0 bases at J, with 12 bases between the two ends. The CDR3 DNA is TGCGCCAGCAGCCAAGATCCTCCCCTGAGCTCCTACAATGAGCAGTTCTTC. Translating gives CASSQDPPLSSYNEQFF.

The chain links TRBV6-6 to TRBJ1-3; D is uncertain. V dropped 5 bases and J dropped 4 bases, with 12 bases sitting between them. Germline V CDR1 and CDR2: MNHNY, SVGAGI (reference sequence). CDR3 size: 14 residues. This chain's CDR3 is CASSPRDPGNTIYF. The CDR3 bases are TGTGCCAGCAGTCCTAGGGATCCAGGAAACACCATATATTTT.

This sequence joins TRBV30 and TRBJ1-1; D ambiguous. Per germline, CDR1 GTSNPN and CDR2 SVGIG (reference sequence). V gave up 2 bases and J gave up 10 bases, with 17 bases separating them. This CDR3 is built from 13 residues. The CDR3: CAWSLRSRGPAFF. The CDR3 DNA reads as TGTGCCTGGAGTCTCAGGAGCCGTGGACCAGCTTTCTTT.